Sequencing of this T cell receptor beta chain was carried out in a study of post-analysis software for immune sequencing data. Looking at the study overall: Progressive-relapsing, secondary progressive and relapsing-remitting multiple sclerosis were among the disease courses included.

This CDR3 has 13 residues. V gave up 1 base and J gave up 5 bases; unmatched junction bases: 1. Germline loops: CDR1 SGHVS, CDR2 FNYEAQ. Prepared libraries of TCR beta cDNA carried unique molecular identifiers. TCRdb re-analysed the PCR reads in MiXCR, keeping a single row per CDR3 protein. The table includes roughly 150,000 distinct CDR3 sequences, around 34% detected once. This clonotype was seen more than once but under ten times. The antigen is not known. Study outcomes and limitations: People with multiple sclerosis had a significantly lower normalized Chao1 diversity than controls did.

Sequencing was performed on blood, taken after autologous hematopoietic stem cell transplantation. The chain recombines TRBV7-6 with TRBJ2-7; 8 nucleotides agree with TRBD2. The source of this sequence is a girl aged 10 to 17 with multiple sclerosis. In DNA, the CDR3 is TGTGCCAGCAGCTTAGGGACTAGCAACGAGCAGTACTTC. This translates into CASSLGTSNEQYF.